This T cell receptor beta chain was found in a study of control samples from healthy donors and cancer patients. The CDR3 is 15 amino acids. Trimming removed 1 base from V and 1 base from J, with 8 bases in between. Germline V gene lookup returns CDR1 LNHDA and CDR2 SQIVND (reference sequence). TCRdb's table, derived via immunoSEQ multiplex PCR, lists solely in-frame clones and lacks some. The sample has over 100,000 clones, 75% to 95% seen once. This clone was observed a few times. The receptor's source is a man between 40 and 49 years old in good health. The sequencing sample was made of blood. The rearrangement uses TRBV19 and TRBJ1-5; D ambiguous. As DNA, the CDR3 is TGTGCCAGTAGTATAGTGCATTCAAGCAATCAGCCCCAGCATTTT. Protein sequence: CASSIVHSSNQPQHF.